This TCR beta chain was identified during a study of T-cell reconstitution after alpha-beta-depleted transplantation in children. The CDR3 runs to 13 residues. V was clipped by 8 bases and J by 5 bases; unmatched bases: 7. Unique molecular identifiers were built into the TCRbeta library. TCRdb recomputed calls from the PCR reads with MiXCR, one row per CDR3 protein. The table has hundreds of thousands of distinct CDR3 sequences, less than 15% seen once. This clonotype was detected a few times. V is TRBV12-3 or TRBV12-4 and J is TRBJ1-2; 8 positions agree with TRBD1. This TCR was sampled from a girl aged 2 to 9 with congenital amegakaryocytic thrombocytopenia, due to receive a stem cell transplant. Material: PBMCs, obtained before TCRalphabeta/CD19-depleted stem cell transplant. CDR3 in amino acids: CASHSGGRYGYTF. CDR3 bases: TGTGCCAGCCATTCAGGGGGCCGTTATGGCTACACCTTC.